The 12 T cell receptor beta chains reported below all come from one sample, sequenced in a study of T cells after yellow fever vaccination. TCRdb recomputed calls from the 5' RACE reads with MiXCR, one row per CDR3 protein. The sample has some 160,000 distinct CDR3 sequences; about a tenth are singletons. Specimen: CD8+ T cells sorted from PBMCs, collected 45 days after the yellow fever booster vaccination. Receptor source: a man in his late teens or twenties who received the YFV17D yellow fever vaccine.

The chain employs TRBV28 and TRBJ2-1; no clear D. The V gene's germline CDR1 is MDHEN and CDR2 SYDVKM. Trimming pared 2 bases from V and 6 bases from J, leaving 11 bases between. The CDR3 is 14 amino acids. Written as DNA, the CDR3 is TGTGCCAGCAGTTTAGTCCCGGACGGCAATGAGCAGTTCTTC. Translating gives CASSLVPDGNEQFF.

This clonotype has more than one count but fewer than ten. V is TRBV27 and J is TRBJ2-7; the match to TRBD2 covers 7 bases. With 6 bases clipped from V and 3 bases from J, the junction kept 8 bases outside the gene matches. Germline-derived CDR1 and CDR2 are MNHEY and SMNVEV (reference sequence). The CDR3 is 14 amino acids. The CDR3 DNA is TGTGCCAGCAGCCCGGCTAGCGGTCTCTACGAGCAGTACTTC. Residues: CASSPASGLYEQYF.

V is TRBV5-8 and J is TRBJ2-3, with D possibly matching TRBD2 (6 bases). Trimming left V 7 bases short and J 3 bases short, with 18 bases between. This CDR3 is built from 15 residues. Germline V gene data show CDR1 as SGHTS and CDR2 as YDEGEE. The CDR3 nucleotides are TGTGCCAGCTTCCCGGCGGGGCGGTCGACAGATACGCAGTATTTT. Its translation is CASFPAGRSTDTQYF.

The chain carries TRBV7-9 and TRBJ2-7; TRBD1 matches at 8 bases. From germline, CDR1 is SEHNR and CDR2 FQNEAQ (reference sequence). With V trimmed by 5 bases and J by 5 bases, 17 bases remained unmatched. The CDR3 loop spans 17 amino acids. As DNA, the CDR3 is TGTGCCAGCAGCCCAAACGCAATGCGACAGGGGATCCACGAGCAGTACTTC. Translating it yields CASSPNAMRQGIHEQYF.

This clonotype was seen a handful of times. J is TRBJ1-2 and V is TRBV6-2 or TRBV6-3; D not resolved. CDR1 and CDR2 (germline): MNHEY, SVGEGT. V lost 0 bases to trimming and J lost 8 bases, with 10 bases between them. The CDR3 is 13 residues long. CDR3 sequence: CASSYSSNWGYTF. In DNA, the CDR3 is TGTGCCAGCAGTTACTCCTCGAACTGGGGCTACACCTTC.

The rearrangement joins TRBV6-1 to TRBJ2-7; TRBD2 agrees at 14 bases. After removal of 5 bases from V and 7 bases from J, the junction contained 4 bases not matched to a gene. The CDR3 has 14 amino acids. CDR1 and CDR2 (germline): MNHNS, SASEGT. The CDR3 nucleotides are TGTGCCAGCAGTCGACTAGCGGGGGGGCTTGAGCAGTACTTC. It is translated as CASSRLAGGLEQYF.

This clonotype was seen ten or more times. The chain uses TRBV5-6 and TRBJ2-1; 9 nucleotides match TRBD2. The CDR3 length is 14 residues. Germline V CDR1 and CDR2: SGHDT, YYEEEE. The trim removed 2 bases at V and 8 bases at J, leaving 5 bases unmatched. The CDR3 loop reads CASSLVAGVHEQFF. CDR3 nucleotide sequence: TGTGCCAGCAGCTTAGTAGCGGGGGTACATGAGCAGTTCTTC.

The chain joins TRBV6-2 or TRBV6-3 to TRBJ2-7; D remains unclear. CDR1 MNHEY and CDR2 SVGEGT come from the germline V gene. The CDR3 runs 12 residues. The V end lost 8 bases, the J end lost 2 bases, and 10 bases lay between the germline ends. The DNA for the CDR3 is TGTGCCAGCTCTTCGTGGCCCTACGAGCAGTACTTC. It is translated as CASSSWPYEQYF.

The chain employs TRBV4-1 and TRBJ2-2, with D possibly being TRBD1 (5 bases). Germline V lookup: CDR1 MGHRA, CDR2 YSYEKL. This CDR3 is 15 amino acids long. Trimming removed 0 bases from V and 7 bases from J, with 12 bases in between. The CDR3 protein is CASSQDRVLGGELFF. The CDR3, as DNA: TGCGCCAGCAGCCAAGACAGGGTTTTGGGCGGGGAGCTGTTTTTT.

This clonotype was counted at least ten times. The CDR3 sequence: CASSLGIAGTGELFF. The CDR3 DNA follows: TGTGCCAGCAGTTTAGGGATAGCGGGGACCGGGGAGCTGTTTTTT. This chain joins TRBV12-3 or TRBV12-4 and TRBJ2-2, with 8 bases aligning to TRBD2. This CDR3 is built from 15 residues. The V gene end was trimmed by 1 base and the J gene end by 5 bases; junction bases not matched to a gene: 3.

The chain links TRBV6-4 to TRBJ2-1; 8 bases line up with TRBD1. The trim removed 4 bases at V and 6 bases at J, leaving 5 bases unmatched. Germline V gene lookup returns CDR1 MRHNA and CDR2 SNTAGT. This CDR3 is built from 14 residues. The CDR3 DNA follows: TGTGCCAGCAGTGCGGGGACAGGATTCAATGAGCAGTTCTTC. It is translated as CASSAGTGFNEQFF.

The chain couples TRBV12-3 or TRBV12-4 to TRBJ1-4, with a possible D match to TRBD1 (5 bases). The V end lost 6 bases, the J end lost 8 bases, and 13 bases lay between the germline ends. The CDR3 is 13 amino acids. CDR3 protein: CASSPGGREKLFF. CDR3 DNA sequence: TGTGCCAGCAGCCCCGGGGGTCGAGAAAAACTGTTTTTT.